These 25 T cell receptor beta chains were sequenced from one sample in a study of blood T cells in healthy people across ages. A second roughly 7 to 11 cycle PCR used barcoded and J-beta primers. TCRdb re-called the 5' RACE reads with MiXCR, one entry per CDR3 protein. The sample records approximately 1.5 million distinct CDR3 sequences, around 35% being singletons. The sequencing sample was made of blood. These receptors were taken from a woman in her thirties in good health.

The table lists this clonotype with a few counts. This chain joins TRBV5-1 and TRBJ2-1, with 8 positions matching TRBD1. The CDR3 spans 14 residues. V lost 3 bases and J lost 8; bases outside the gene matches: 7. The germline gives CDR1 SGHRS, CDR2 YFSETQ. Here the CDR3 reads CASSSAGGGDEQFF. CDR3 DNA: TGCGCCAGCAGCTCGGCAGGGGGCGGCGATGAGCAGTTCTTC. The whole variable domain, filled in from reference TRBV5-1 and TRBJ2-1, reads KAGVTQTPRYLIKTRGQQVTLSCSPISGHRSVSWYQQTPGQGLQFLFEYFSETQRNKGNFPGRFSGRQFSNSRSEMNVSTLELGDSALYLCASSSAGGGDEQFFGPGTRLTVL.

This clonotype came up a few times. V gene TRBV7-2 combines with J gene TRBJ1-2; weak D call: TRBD1 (5 bases). Trimming cost V 3 bases and J 4 bases, with 12 bases left between them. The CDR3 consists of 14 residues. The germline V gene encodes CDR1 SGHTA and CDR2 FQGNSA. This CDR3 reads CASSFRDLLYGYTF. CDR3 bases: TGTGCCAGCAGCTTCAGGGATCTTCTCTATGGCTACACCTTC. Complete variable domain (other parts from reference TRBV7-2 and TRBJ1-2): GAGVSQSPSNKVTEKGKDVELRCDPISGHTALYWYRQSLGQGLEFLIYFQGNSAPDKSGLPSDRFSAERTGGSVSTLTIQRTQQEDSAVYLCASSFRDLLYGYTFGSGTRLTVV.

The chain uses TRBV7-9 and TRBJ1-2, with 10 bases aligning to TRBD1. This CDR3 has 14 residues. Germline-derived CDR1 and CDR2 are SEHNR and FQNEAQ (reference sequence). With V trimmed by 5 bases and J by 10 bases, 10 bases remained unmatched. The CDR3 loop reads CASSETGGAGDYTF. The CDR3 DNA follows: TGTGCCAGCAGCGAGACAGGGGGCGCCGGTGACTACACCTTC.

The rearrangement joins TRBV29-1 to TRBJ2-5; D is unresolved. Germline V gene sequence: CDR1 SQVTM, CDR2 ANQGSEA. V dropped 3 bases and J dropped 5 bases, with 10 bases sitting between them. The CDR3 runs to 12 residues. This CDR3 reads CSVEVPVETQYF. The CDR3 coding sequence is TGCAGCGTTGAGGTCCCGGTGGAGACCCAGTACTTC.

This clonotype was counted a single time. V and J are TRBV28 and TRBJ2-1; no clear D gene. Deletions cut 6 bases from V and 2 bases from J, with 14 bases between. Germline values: CDR1 MDHEN, CDR2 SYDVKM. The CDR3 is 15 residues long. CDR3 loop: CASRVKGRTYNEQFF. The DNA of the CDR3 is TGTGCCAGCAGAGTGAAGGGTAGGACCTACAATGAGCAGTTCTTC.

This rearrangement joins TRBV9 to TRBJ2-7; 8 nucleotides agree with TRBD2. This CDR3 contains 15 residues. Germline V gene data show CDR1 as SGDLS and CDR2 as YYNGEE. V trimming: 0 bases; J trimming: 3 bases; junction bases outside the gene matches: 5. The CDR3 sequence: CASSVDGGDYYEQYF. CDR3 nucleotides: TGTGCCAGCAGCGTAGACGGGGGGGATTACTACGAGCAGTACTTC.

This clonotype was counted only a few times. The V and J genes are TRBV15 and TRBJ1-2, with TRBD1 matching over 8 bases. Germline V gene sequence: CDR1 LNHNV, CDR2 YYDKDF (reference sequence). CDR3 size: 13 residues. Germline trimming cut 4 bases from V and 4 bases from J; bases unmatched to any gene: 2. The CDR3, as DNA: TGTGCCACCAGCAATGGACAGGGCTATGGCTACACCTTC. Its protein is CATSNGQGYGYTF.

This rearrangement joins TRBV7-9 to TRBJ1-1, with 8 bases aligning to TRBD1. The CDR3 extends over 13 amino acids. Germline V gene lookup returns CDR1 SEHNR and CDR2 FQNEAQ (reference sequence). V shed 3 bases, J shed 8 bases, and the junction held 5 bases outside the gene matches. The CDR3, as DNA: TGTGCCAGCAGCTTGACAGGGGAGAAGGAAGCTTTCTTT. Protein product: CASSLTGEKEAFF.

This clonotype has only a few counts. The chain is built from TRBV10-2 and TRBJ2-1; D call uncertain. This CDR3 spans 11 amino acids. CDR1 is WSHSY, CDR2 SAAADI, per germline. Trimming cost V 9 bases and J 5 bases, with 8 bases left between them. CDR3 amino acids: CASLKHNEQFF. The CDR3 region has the DNA TGCGCCAGTCTGAAACACAATGAGCAGTTCTTC.

This sequence joins TRBV10-3 and TRBJ2-4, with TRBD2 identical over 12 bases. The closer fit of TRBJ2-7 to the DNA end suggests the J call may be wrong. The CDR3 is made up of 16 amino acids. Germline values: CDR1 ENHRY, CDR2 SYGVKD. The CDR3 is CAIRNLRTSGIYEQYF. Written as DNA, the CDR3 is TGTGCCATCAGAAACCTCCGGACTAGCGGGATCTACGAGCAGTACTTC.

This chain links TRBV5-1 with TRBJ2-6, with D possibly matching TRBD1 (5 bases). Germline CDR1 SGHRS, CDR2 YFSETQ. The CDR3 is made up of 16 amino acids. V gave up 2 bases and J gave up 3 bases, with 12 bases separating them. CDR3 nucleotides: TGCGCCAGCAGCTTAGGGGAAGGCCGTGGGGCCAACGTCCTGACTTTC. Residues: CASSLGEGRGANVLTF.

A note on this clonotype: One end of the junction does not line up with germline, which may come from a read error. V and J are TRBV4-1 and TRBJ2-1; weak D call: TRBD2 (6 bases). This CDR3 is 15 amino acids long. Germline V gene sequence: CDR1 MGHRA, CDR2 YSYEKL. In nucleotides, the CDR3 is TGCGCCAACAGCCAAGGGATAGCGGCCCACAATGAGCAGTTCTTC. This gives the protein CANSQGIAAHNEQFF.

In its sample, this clonotype was seen many times. The chain joins TRBV20-1 to TRBJ1-4; 10 positions agree with TRBD1. There are 14 residues in the CDR3. CDR1 DFQATT and CDR2 SNEGSKA come from the germline V gene (reference sequence). V lost 3 bases, J lost 4 bases, and 2 bases stayed unmatched. This CDR3 reads CSARGQGFNEKLFF. The CDR3 DNA sequence: TGCAGTGCTAGGGGACAGGGGTTTAATGAAAAACTGTTTTTT.

V usage is TRBV28 and J usage is TRBJ2-1, with D perhaps matching TRBD1 or TRBD2 (6 bases each). Germline-derived CDR1 and CDR2 are MDHEN and SYDVKM. The CDR3 has 14 residues. Trimming removed 7 bases from V and 8 bases from J, with 18 bases in between. The CDR3 here is CASNGRGGGDEQFF. The CDR3 coding sequence is TGTGCCAGCAATGGCAGGGGAGGAGGAGATGAGCAGTTCTTC.

This clonotype has only a few counts. CDR3 nucleotides: TGTGCCAGCAACTCGGACAGGGGTTTGAACACTGAAGCTTTCTTT. Protein sequence: CASNSDRGLNTEAFF. The rearrangement uses TRBV28 and TRBJ1-1, with TRBD1 matching over 9 bases. J lost 0 bases, V lost 7 bases, and 6 bases had no gene match. The CDR3 loop spans 15 amino acids. The V gene's germline CDR1 is MDHEN and CDR2 SYDVKM.

The chain uses TRBV5-1 and TRBJ1-2; the D gene is possibly TRBD1 (5 bases). Trimming removed 0 bases at V and 10 bases at J, with 13 bases between. CDR3 length equals 13 residues. Germline V lookup: CDR1 SGHRS, CDR2 YFSETQ. The CDR3 nucleotides are TGCGCCAGCAGCTTGGCCGGGGGGGGATACTACACCTTC. Translating it yields CASSLAGGGYYTF.

The sample holds a few counts of this clonotype. The chain links TRBV7-9 to TRBJ1-4; D ambiguous. The CDR3 sequence is 16 residues long. CDR1 is SEHNR, CDR2 FQNEAQ, per germline (reference sequence). Trimming stripped 1 base from V and 6 bases from J, with 15 bases between. CDR3 nucleotide sequence: TGTGCCAGCAGCTTAGGGGCGGGGTCGACATATGAAAAACTGTTTTTT. Its translation is CASSLGAGSTYEKLFF.

The gene calls are TRBV7-9 and TRBJ2-1, with a tentative D call TRBD1 (5 bases). In germline, CDR1 is SEHNR, CDR2 FQNEAQ (reference sequence). The ends were cut back, 1 base at V and 6 bases at J, with 13 bases in the middle. The CDR3 loop spans 15 amino acids. Here the CDR3 reads CASSLVSRGGNEQFF. DNA for the CDR3: TGTGCCAGCAGCTTAGTTTCTAGGGGTGGCAATGAGCAGTTCTTC.

In this sample, this clonotype turned up a few times. Its ends do not fully match the called genes, so a read error is possible. This chain connects TRBV7-9 to TRBJ1-4; no firm D call. From germline, CDR1 is SEHNR and CDR2 FQNEAQ (reference sequence). This CDR3 spans 15 amino acids. The CDR3 DNA follows: TGTGCCAACAGCTTTGAGGCCGCCGCCAACGAAAAACTGTTTTTT. This codes for CANSFEAAANEKLFF.

This CDR3 is CASSYSKTAPSYEQYF. CDR3 sequence (DNA): TGTGCCAGCAGTTACTCTAAGACGGCTCCATCCTACGAGCAGTACTTC. The chain joins TRBV6-5 to TRBJ2-7; no clear D. The CDR3 is 16 amino acids. The germline V gene encodes CDR1 MNHEY and CDR2 SVGAGI. The V end lost 0 bases, the J end lost 1 base, and 13 bases lay between the germline ends.

The chain uses TRBV20-1 and TRBJ2-5, with 15 bases fitting TRBD2. Germline CDR1 reads DFQATT; CDR2 reads SNEGSKA (reference sequence). The CDR3 is 16 amino acids. V lost 6 bases, J lost 5 bases, and 10 bases stayed unmatched. The CDR3 region has the DNA TGCAGTGCCCGGACTAGCGGGGGGGCGGCTGGGGAGACCCAGTACTTC. As protein: CSARTSGGAAGETQYF.

A few counts support this clonotype. This rearrangement joins TRBV12-3 or TRBV12-4 to TRBJ1-5; D call uncertain. The V and J ends lost 3 bases and 1 base respectively, with 19 bases between them. The CDR3 extends over 18 amino acids. CDR3 sequence: CASSFGSQTGRSNQPQHF. Here the CDR3 DNA reads TGTGCCAGCAGTTTTGGGTCCCAGACGGGAAGGAGCAATCAGCCCCAGCATTTT.

The chain links TRBV2 to TRBJ2-7, with D hard to call. Per germline, CDR1 SNHLY and CDR2 FYNNEI. This CDR3 is 13 amino acids long. V lost 3 bases and J lost 3, with 9 bases in between. The CDR3, as DNA: TGTGCCAGCAGTGAGATGGCGGACTACGAGCAGTACTTC. This sequence encodes CASSEMADYEQYF.

This clonotype was counted between two and nine times. The chain combines TRBV6-1 with TRBJ2-5, with no clear D. The V end lost 1 base, the J end lost 5 bases, and 8 bases lay between the germline ends. CDR1 and CDR2 (germline): MNHNS, SASEGT. The CDR3 is 13 amino acids. The CDR3 DNA reads as TGTGCCAGCAGTGAAGTTAGTCTTGAGACCCAGTACTTC. Residues: CASSEVSLETQYF.

A word on this clonotype: This may come from a read error, since a much larger clone is one base off. The chain is built from TRBV10-3 and TRBJ2-3; D is perhaps TRBD2 (6 bases). The CDR3 consists of 14 residues. Trimming stripped 4 bases from V and 4 bases from J, with 12 bases between. Germline lookup yields CDR1 ENHRY and CDR2 SYGVKD. The CDR3, as DNA: TGTGCCATCAGTGGGCCACTAGCCCCAGATACGCAGTATTTT. Its translation is CAISGPLAPDTQYF.